This record looks at one T cell receptor (beta chain) sequence and its context. From about 19-30 mg of unsorted bulk tissue, DNA and RNA were co-extracted together. The data are from a study of tumor-infiltrating lymphocytes in primary liver carcinoma. Across the whole study: The five patients, who were men and women, ranged in age from 30 to 69 years.

V was clipped by 2 bases and J by 1 base, with 8 bases between them. The CDR3 loop spans 14 amino acids. Germline values: CDR1 SGHRS, CDR2 YFSETQ. From around 530 ng of total RNA, TCR beta-specific cDNA was reverse-transcribed using a constant-region primer. TCR beta libraries came from three nested multiplex PCR rounds using slightly modified ARM-PCR. TRBV1-TRBV30 forward primers paired with a C-beta reverse primer were used in the first two PCR rounds, which ran about 11 cycles each. TCRdb itself ran the multiplex PCR reads through MiXCR, one entry per CDR3 protein. The table includes more than 100,000 distinct CDR3 sequences, about 68% detected once.

Material: liver tumor tissue from sampling region 1. Sample subset: tumor region T1, superior pole. The receptor's source is a woman between 55 and 75 years old with primary liver carcinoma and hepatitis B virus infection. The gene calls are TRBV5-1 and TRBJ2-3; no clear D. The CDR3 protein is CASSFSDRTDTQYF. The CDR3 DNA reads TGCGCCAGCAGCTTCAGCGACCGCACAGATACGCAGTATTTT.